Shown below are 21 T cell receptor beta chains from a single sample sequenced in a study of blood T cell repertoires in COVID-19. Clones were sequenced by immunoSEQ multiplex PCR, and TCRdb holds only the in-frame ones, with some missing. The sample records 250,000 to 300,000 clones, 88% being singletons. Source material: PBMCs or T cells enriched from blood (not recorded which). The receptors stem from a woman aged 60-75 years in a cohort exposed to, infected with or recovered from COVID-19 (not recorded which).

J is TRBJ2-7 and V is TRBV27; tentative D call: TRBD1 (8 bases). The CDR3 spans 15 residues. Germline V gene lookup returns CDR1 MNHEY and CDR2 SMNVEV (reference sequence). With 4 bases removed from V and 8 bases from J, the gap between germline ends came to 21 bases. The CDR3 protein is CASSSHLNRGGKQYF. In nucleotides, the CDR3 is TGTGCCAGCAGTTCGCACCTGAACAGGGGGGGGAAGCAGTACTTC.

This clone has a single count. V and J are TRBV7-3 and TRBJ2-2; D is possibly TRBD1 (5 bases). This CDR3 has 15 amino acids. CDR1 and CDR2 (germline): SGHTA, FQGTGA. Between the trimmed V and J ends, which lost 0 bases and 6 bases, there was a span of 11 bases. The CDR3 DNA reads TGTGCCAGCAGCTTAACGGCTCTCAGGGCCGGGGAGCTGTTTTTT. This sequence encodes CASSLTALRAGELFF.

This chain connects TRBV2 to TRBJ1-4; 8 bases align to TRBD1. V lost 6 bases to trimming and J lost 8 bases; unmatched junction nucleotides: 8. The CDR3 is 14 residues long. Per germline, CDR1 SNHLY and CDR2 FYNNEI. The CDR3 region has the DNA TGTGCCAGCAGCCAACAGGGGGTTGACGAAAAACTGTTTTTT. Its translation is CASSQQGVDEKLFF.

The chain joins TRBV27 to TRBJ1-1, with a weak D call TRBD1 (5 bases). Trimming stripped 5 bases from V and 4 bases from J, with 11 bases between. Germline V gene sequence: CDR1 MNHEY, CDR2 SMNVEV (reference sequence). There are 13 residues in the CDR3. CDR3 sequence (DNA): TGTGCCAGCAGTCCCGGGGGGGGCACTGAAGCTTTCTTT. It translates to CASSPGGGTEAFF.

V usage is TRBV7-9 and J usage is TRBJ2-6, with D hard to call. The V gene lost 2 bases and the J gene lost 6 bases, with 5 bases spanning the gap. CDR1 and CDR2 from the germline V gene are SEHNR and FQNEAQ (reference sequence). The CDR3 covers 13 residues. In nucleotides, the CDR3 is TGTGCCAGCAGCTTATGGCAGGCCAACGTCCTGACTTTC. Its translation: CASSLWQANVLTF.

V is TRBV7-9 and J is TRBJ2-3; no definite D call. This CDR3 contains 15 residues. The germline CDR1 and CDR2 sequences are SEHNR and FQNEAQ (reference sequence). V lost 5 bases to trimming and J lost 6 bases, with 18 bases between them. Here the CDR3 reads CASSPPPPEIDTQYF. The DNA for the CDR3 is TGTGCCAGCAGCCCACCCCCCCCGGAGATTGATACGCAGTATTTT.

The gene calls are TRBV30 and TRBJ2-3; 7 bases are shared with TRBD1. Trimming at V came to 3 bases and at J to 2 bases, leaving 11 bases not matched to a gene. There are 16 residues in the CDR3. Germline lookup yields CDR1 GTSNPN and CDR2 SVGIG (reference sequence). The CDR3 loop reads CAWRKPGQKLTDTQYF. In DNA form, the CDR3 reads TGTGCCTGGAGAAAACCGGGACAGAAACTCACAGATACGCAGTATTTT.

The chain carries TRBV2 and TRBJ1-1; perhaps TRBD1 as D (5 bases). The V and J ends lost 7 bases and 5 bases respectively, with 14 bases between them. Germline assignment: CDR1 SNHLY and CDR2 FYNNEI. This CDR3 comprises 13 residues. Written as DNA, the CDR3 is TGTGCCAGCATGACGGGGGGTCGTACTGAAGCTTTCTTT. It encodes CASMTGGRTEAFF.

This chain uses TRBV5-1 with TRBJ2-7; 13 bases are shared with TRBD2. The CDR3 covers 16 residues. Germline V gene data show CDR1 as SGHRS and CDR2 as YFSETQ. With V trimmed by 4 bases and J by 6 bases, 10 bases remained unmatched. CDR3 in amino acids: CASSTGLAGEAREQYF. Written as DNA, the CDR3 is TGCGCCAGCAGCACCGGACTAGCGGGAGAAGCACGCGAGCAGTACTTC.

The chain joins TRBV5-1 to TRBJ1-4, with 9 nucleotides matching TRBD1. CDR3 size: 15 residues. In germline, CDR1 is SGHRS, CDR2 YFSETQ. Losses at the gene ends were 3 bases for V and 4 bases for J; bases not matched to a gene: 4. This chain's CDR3 is CASSSTGGDNEKLFF. The DNA of the CDR3 is TGCGCCAGCAGCTCCACAGGGGGCGATAATGAAAAACTGTTTTTT. The full variable domain, rest sourced from reference TRBV5-1 and TRBJ1-4, is KAGVTQTPRYLIKTRGQQVTLSCSPISGHRSVSWYQQTPGQGLQFLFEYFSETQRNKGNFPGRFSGRQFSNSRSEMNVSTLELGDSALYLCASSSTGGDNEKLFFGSGTQLSVL.

The CDR3 DNA reads TGTGCCAGCAGCTTTACTAGCGGGGGGAACAATGAGCAGTTCTTC. Protein product: CASSFTSGGNNEQFF. The rearrangement joins TRBV7-9 to TRBJ2-1; TRBD2 agrees at 12 bases. The CDR3 consists of 15 residues. Unmatched junction bases numbered 2, after V lost 3 bases and J lost 5 bases. CDR1 is SEHNR and CDR2 is FQNEAQ in the germline V gene (reference sequence).

This chain connects TRBV27 to TRBJ2-2; 7 bases align to TRBD1. After removal of 7 bases from V and 2 bases from J, the junction contained 7 bases not matched to a gene. CDR3 length: 15 amino acids. Germline V gene lookup returns CDR1 MNHEY and CDR2 SMNVEV (reference sequence). The CDR3 loop is CASNTGTDNTGELFF. Here the CDR3 DNA reads TGTGCCAGCAACACCGGGACAGATAACACCGGGGAGCTGTTTTTT.

The CDR3 DNA reads TGTGCCAGCAGCCAAGCTGCTAGCGGGGTCACAGATACGCAGTATTTT. Translation: CASSQAASGVTDTQYF. The chain joins TRBV3-1 (or the pseudogene TRBV3-2) to TRBJ2-3, with 9 bases aligning to TRBD2. Germline assignment: CDR1 LGHDT and CDR2 YNNKEL (reference sequence). V was clipped by 1 base and J by 2 bases; unmatched bases: 4. This CDR3 comprises 16 residues.

The chain links TRBV11-1 to TRBJ1-4; D uncertain. V lost 1 base to trimming and J lost 6 bases, with 12 bases between them. This CDR3 is built from 15 residues. CDR1 is SGHAT, CDR2 FQDESV, per germline (reference sequence). CDR3: CASSLGGSRDEKLFF. The CDR3 DNA sequence: TGTGCCAGCAGCTTAGGAGGATCGCGGGATGAAAAACTGTTTTTT.

The chain carries TRBV11-1 and TRBJ1-1; TRBD1 is a possible D gene (5 bases). Germline lookup yields CDR1 SGHAT and CDR2 FQDESV (reference sequence). This CDR3 is built from 13 residues. V lost 8 bases and J 1 base, leaving 11 bases between the germline ends. The chain's CDR3 is CASGAHRNTEAFF. The CDR3 region has the DNA TGTGCCAGCGGGGCGCATCGGAACACTGAAGCTTTCTTT. Full variable domain (rest looked up from reference TRBV11-1 and TRBJ1-1): EAEVAQSPRYKITEKSQAVAFWCDPISGHATLYWYRQILGQGPELLVQFQDESVVDDSQLPKDRFSAERLKGVDSTLKIQPAELGDSAMYLCASGAHRNTEAFFGQGTRLTVV.

In its sample, this clone was seen once. The V gene is TRBV7-3, the J gene TRBJ2-3; D may be TRBD1 (8 bases). The V end lost 4 bases, the J end lost 0 bases, and 23 bases lay between the germline ends. In germline, CDR1 is SGHTA, CDR2 FQGTGA. The CDR3 spans 19 residues. The CDR3 bases are TGTGCCAGCAGCTCCCCCGGACAGGGCGAGCGGGAAAGCACAGATACGCAGTATTTT. It specifies CASSSPGQGERESTDTQYF.

The chain uses TRBV5-5 and TRBJ2-7; 7 nucleotides match TRBD2. Germline CDR1 SGHKS, CDR2 YYEKEE (reference sequence). The CDR3 contains 13 residues. J was trimmed by 5 bases and V by 3 bases; bases with no gene match: 5. The CDR3 protein is CASSWGGGNEQYF. In DNA, the CDR3 is TGTGCCAGCAGCTGGGGGGGAGGCAACGAGCAGTACTTC.

This clone has only a few counts. The V gene is TRBV28, the J gene TRBJ2-2; 9 bases agree with TRBD2. The CDR3 covers 17 residues. Trimming cost V 2 bases and J 5 bases; bases outside gene matches: 9. The germline gives CDR1 MDHEN, CDR2 SYDVKM. The CDR3 coding sequence is TGTGCCAGCAGTTTAAGGGCGACTAGCGGTCGGACCGGGGAGCTGTTTTTT. This codes for CASSLRATSGRTGELFF. Full variable domain (missing parts from reference TRBV28 and TRBJ2-2): DVKVTQSSRYLVKRTGEKVFLECVQDMDHENMFWYRQDPGLGLRLIYFSYDVKMKEKGDIPEGYSVSREKKERFSLILESASTNQTSMYLCASSLRATSGRTGELFFGEGSRLTVL.

The CDR3 DNA reads TGTGCCGTCGCCGTGGGCGGGAGGGAGTCTGAGCAGTTCTTC. Its translation: CAVAVGGRESEQFF. The chain is built from TRBV10-3 and TRBJ2-1; 9 bases are shared with TRBD2. Per the germline V gene, CDR1 is ENHRY and CDR2 is SYGVKD. The CDR3 length is 14 residues. The V and J ends lost 11 bases and 9 bases, in that order; junction bases with no gene match: 14.

The chain uses TRBV11-2 and TRBJ2-1, with 8 nucleotides matching TRBD2. Trimming took 1 base from V and 2 from J; bases not matched to a gene: 7. The CDR3 length is 17 residues. Germline assignment: CDR1 SGHAT and CDR2 FQNNGV. CDR3 protein: CASSLAFAGGTYNEQFF. The CDR3 bases are TGTGCCAGCAGCTTAGCGTTTGCGGGAGGCACCTACAATGAGCAGTTCTTC.

This clone was seen once. The CDR3 loop is CASSPDKGEKLFF. CDR3 sequence (DNA): TGTGCCAGCAGCCCGGATAAGGGGGAAAAACTGTTTTTT. The chain employs TRBV12-3 or TRBV12-4 and TRBJ1-4, with a possible D match to TRBD1 (5 bases). Trimming removed 6 bases from V and 8 bases from J, with 13 bases in between. The CDR3 is 13 amino acids.